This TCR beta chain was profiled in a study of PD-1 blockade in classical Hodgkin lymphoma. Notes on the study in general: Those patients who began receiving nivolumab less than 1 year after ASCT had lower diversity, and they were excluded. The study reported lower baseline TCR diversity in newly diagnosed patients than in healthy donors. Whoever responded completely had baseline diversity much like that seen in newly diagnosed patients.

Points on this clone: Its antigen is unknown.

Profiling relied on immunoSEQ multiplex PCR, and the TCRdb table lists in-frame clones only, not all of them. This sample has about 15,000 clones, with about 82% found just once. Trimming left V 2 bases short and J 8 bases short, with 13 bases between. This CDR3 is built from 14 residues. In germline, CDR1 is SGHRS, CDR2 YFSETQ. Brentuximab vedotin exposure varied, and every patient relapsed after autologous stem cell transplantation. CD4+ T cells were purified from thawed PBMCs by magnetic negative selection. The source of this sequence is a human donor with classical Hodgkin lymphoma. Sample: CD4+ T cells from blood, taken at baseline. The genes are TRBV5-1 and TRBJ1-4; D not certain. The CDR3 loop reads CASSFSDLGEKLFF. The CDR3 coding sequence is TGCGCCAGCAGCTTCTCCGACTTGGGAGAAAAACTGTTTTTT.